Following are 15 T cell receptor beta chains from one sample sequenced in a study of blood T cell repertoires in COVID-19. Profiled with immunoSEQ multiplex PCR; TCRdb holds only in-frame clones, not every one. Among 80,000 to 95,000 clones, 75% to 90% were seen once, and the ten largest hold approximately 2.9%. The sequencing sample was made of peripheral blood. The receptor source for this set is a woman between 50 and 59 years old with active or convalescent COVID-19.

This clone was seen a single time. V usage is TRBV7-8 and J usage is TRBJ1-4; TRBD1 matches at 7 bases. The CDR3 spans 17 residues. V was clipped by 5 bases and J by 6 bases; unmatched bases: 15. CDR1 and CDR2 from the germline V gene are SGHVS and FQNEAQ. DNA for the CDR3: TGTGCCAGCAGCCGAGGGGTGCAGGGGGTGGTACATGAAAAACTGTTTTTT. This encodes CASSRGVQGVVHEKLFF.

The rearrangement joins TRBV4-2 to TRBJ1-4; unclear D gene. Germline loops: CDR1 LGHNA, CDR2 YNFKEQ. This CDR3 is built from 11 residues. Deletions cut 6 bases from V and 11 bases from J, with 10 bases between. The CDR3 spells CASRTGWKLFF. The CDR3 DNA reads as TGTGCCAGCAGGACGGGGTGGAAACTGTTTTTT.

This clone was seen only a few times. V usage is TRBV6-2 or TRBV6-3 and J usage is TRBJ2-6; D ambiguous. The CDR3 has 18 amino acids. The V end was cut by 2 bases, the J end by 0 bases, with 14 bases between. The germline V gene has CDR1 MNHEY and CDR2 SVGEGT. The CDR3 region has the DNA TGTGCCAGCAGTTACGAGGCAGAATTTAGCTCTGGGGCCAACGTCCTGACTTTC. This codes for CASSYEAEFSSGANVLTF.

The V call is TRBV27, the J call TRBJ2-6; the match to TRBD1 covers 9 bases. CDR1 and CDR2 from the germline V gene are MNHEY and SMNVEV (reference sequence). V lost 6 bases to trimming and J lost 4 bases; unmatched junction nucleotides: 4. This CDR3 is 15 amino acids long. CDR3 loop: CASRTGGNGANVLTF. In DNA form, the CDR3 reads TGTGCCAGCAGGACAGGGGGTAACGGGGCCAACGTCCTGACTTTC.

The chain has TRBV18 and TRBJ2-3; a weak D match, TRBD2 (6 bases). CDR1 is KGHSH and CDR2 is LQKENI in the germline V gene. V lost 3 bases and J 1 base, leaving 20 bases between the germline ends. The CDR3 loop spans 18 amino acids. The CDR3 DNA reads as TGTGCCAGCTCACCCCAATCTTCTGGGGGGACCCGCACAGATACGCAGTATTTT. Translating it yields CASSPQSSGGTRTDTQYF.

CDR3 sequence (DNA): TGTGCCAGCAGCTCGAGTGAAAAACTGTTTTTT. Its translation is CASSSSEKLFF. The chain couples TRBV5-4 to TRBJ1-4; D is undetermined. V lost 3 bases and J lost 7, with 4 bases in between. This CDR3 comprises 11 residues. Germline V lookup: CDR1 SGHNT, CDR2 YYREEE (reference sequence).

The V gene is TRBV12-5, the J gene TRBJ2-7; 7 bases line up with TRBD1. CDR1 and CDR2 (germline): LGHNT, FRNRAP. J was trimmed by 3 bases and V by 7 bases; bases with no gene match: 12. The CDR3 sequence is 15 residues long. CDR3 region: CASAEGGLTHYEQYF. For the CDR3, the DNA is TGTGCTAGTGCCGAAGGGGGCCTCACCCACTACGAGCAGTACTTC.

CDR3 in amino acids: CASNPRGQGDEKLFF. CDR3 DNA: TGTGCCAGCAACCCGAGGGGCCAGGGGGATGAAAAACTGTTTTTT. The V gene is TRBV6-2 or TRBV6-3, the J gene TRBJ1-4, with 7 positions matching TRBD1. The germline V gene has CDR1 MNHEY and CDR2 SVGEGT. The V segment lost 7 bases and the J segment 6 bases; nucleotides outside the gene matches: 11. The CDR3 has 15 residues.

The chain carries TRBV7-2 and TRBJ2-1; 13 bases are shared with TRBD2. The CDR3 totals 14 residues. The germline V gene has CDR1 SGHTA and CDR2 FQGNSA. V shed 5 bases and J 13 bases; nucleotides not matched to a gene: 8. CDR3 DNA sequence: TGTGCCAGCAGCGTTACTAGCGGGGGGGCCAAACAGTTCTTC. Protein: CASSVTSGGAKQFF.

This clone has just a few counts. Here the CDR3 reads CASSPGQGSSGYTF. As DNA, the CDR3 is TGTGCCAGCAGCCCTGGGCAGGGATCGAGCGGCTACACCTTC. The chain uses TRBV5-4 and TRBJ1-2; weak D call: TRBD1 (5 bases). This CDR3 spans 14 amino acids. Between the trimmed V and J ends, which lost 4 bases and 8 bases, there was a span of 18 bases. Germline V lookup: CDR1 SGHNT, CDR2 YYREEE (reference sequence).

The rearrangement uses TRBV30 and TRBJ1-5, with D perhaps matching TRBD1 (5 bases). The CDR3 is made up of 16 amino acids. Germline CDR1 and CDR2: GTSNPN and SVGIG (reference sequence). V lost 2 bases and J 2 bases, leaving 16 bases between the germline ends. In DNA, the CDR3 is TGTGCCTGGAGTTCCCCGCGGGGGGTTGGCAATCAGCCCCAGCATTTT. The encoded protein is CAWSSPRGVGNQPQHF.

This clone was seen a handful of times. The J gene is TRBJ1-2, the V gene TRBV6-2 or TRBV6-3, with D hard to call. Trimming left V 4 bases short and J 3 bases short, with 9 bases between. The CDR3 has 13 amino acids. Germline V CDR1 and CDR2: MNHEY, SVGEGT. The CDR3 loop is CASSWGGYYGYTF. In DNA, the CDR3 is TGTGCCAGCAGTTGGGGAGGATACTATGGCTACACCTTC.

This clone was seen a handful of times. The V gene is TRBV6-4, the J gene TRBJ1-5; 8 bases agree with TRBD1. Germline V gives CDR1 MRHNA, CDR2 SNTAGT. This CDR3 has 14 residues. V trimming: 5 bases; J trimming: 6 bases; junction bases outside the gene matches: 6. This CDR3 is CASSNGTGSQPQHF. The CDR3 nucleotides are TGTGCCAGCAGTAATGGGACAGGCTCTCAGCCCCAGCATTTT.

The chain uses TRBV7-9 and TRBJ1-6; a possible D gene is TRBD1 (6 bases). V lost 1 base and J 6 bases, leaving 7 bases between the germline ends. The CDR3 contains 14 residues. The germline V gene encodes CDR1 SEHNR and CDR2 FQNEAQ (reference sequence). CDR3 protein: CASSLGQVNSPLHF. The CDR3 nucleotides read TGTGCCAGCAGCTTAGGACAGGTTAATTCACCCCTCCACTTT.

This clone occurred once. The V and J genes are TRBV5-4 and TRBJ2-7; D uncertain. This CDR3 comprises 14 residues. V was pared by 4 bases and J by 3 bases, with 14 bases between. In germline, CDR1 is SGHNT, CDR2 YYREEE (reference sequence). In nucleotides, the CDR3 is TGTGCCAGCAGCCGTACCGGAGAGGTCTACGAGCAGTACTTC. Translation: CASSRTGEVYEQYF. The full variable domain, in which reference TRBV5-4 and TRBJ2-7 provide the parts outside the CDR3, is ETGVTQSPTHLIKTRGQQVTLRCSSQSGHNTVSWYQQALGQGPQFIFQYYREEENGRGNFPPRFSGLQFPNYSSELNVNALELDDSALYLCASSRTGEVYEQYFGPGTRLTVT.